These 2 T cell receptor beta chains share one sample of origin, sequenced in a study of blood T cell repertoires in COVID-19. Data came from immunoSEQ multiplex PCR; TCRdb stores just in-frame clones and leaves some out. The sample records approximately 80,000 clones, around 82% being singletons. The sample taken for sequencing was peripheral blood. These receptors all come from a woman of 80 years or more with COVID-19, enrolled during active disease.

DNA for the CDR3: TGTGCCAGCAGCCGGGACAGGGGGAAAGACAAAAACATTCAGTACTTC. It translates to CASSRDRGKDKNIQYF. The V and J genes are TRBV7-3 and TRBJ2-4, with 11 bases aligning to TRBD1. V gave up 5 bases and J gave up 3 bases; unmatched junction bases: 6. Germline V gene sequence: CDR1 SGHTA, CDR2 FQGTGA. The CDR3 consists of 16 residues.

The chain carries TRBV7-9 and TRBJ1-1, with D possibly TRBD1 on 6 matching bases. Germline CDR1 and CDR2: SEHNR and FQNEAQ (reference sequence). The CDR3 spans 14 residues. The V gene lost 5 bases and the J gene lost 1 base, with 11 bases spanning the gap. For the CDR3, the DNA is TGTGCCAGCAGCCGCAGGGGACCGAACACTGAAGCTTTCTTT. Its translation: CASSRRGPNTEAFF.